This T cell receptor (beta chain) was recorded in a study of shared clonotypes between healthy human individuals. Study results and limitations: Among non-shared clonotypes, generation probabilities were lower than among those shared by all four donors.

The CDR3 loop spans 15 amino acids. Germline V gene data show CDR1 as SGHRS and CDR2 as YFSETQ. The trim removed 2 bases at V and 1 base at J, leaving 5 bases unmatched. In regard to this clone: The antigen is not known.

Here immunoSEQ multiplex PCR was the method, and the copy in TCRdb shows in-frame clones only, minus some. Of more than 900,000 clones in the sample, about four fifths were seen once. Sequencing was performed on memory CD4+ T cells from PBMCs. Subset given: CD45RA-negative fraction. This clonotype was obtained from a man aged 18-30 years in good health. Some clones in this sample may be carry-over from other donors' samples. V is TRBV5-1 and J is TRBJ2-7; 8 positions match TRBD2. CDR3 bases: TGCGCCAGCAGCTTAGGTAGCGGGATTTCCTACGAGCAGTACTTC. It specifies CASSLGSGISYEQYF. Variable domain in full (rest from reference TRBV5-1 and TRBJ2-7): KAGVTQTPRYLIKTRGQQVTLSCSPISGHRSVSWYQQTPGQGLQFLFEYFSETQRNKGNFPGRFSGRQFSNSRSEMNVSTLELGDSALYLCASSLGSGISYEQYFGPGTRLTVT.